This entry concerns a single T cell receptor (beta chain). This entry comes from a study of technical replicates of blood from a handful of donors. The repertoire was sequenced with immunoSEQ multiplex PCR; TCRdb's copy has only in-frame clones and lacks some. The sample records about 50,000 clones, more than 95% being singletons. Sequencing was carried out using T cells isolated from PBMCs. This TCR derives from a human donor in good health.

The CDR3 coding sequence is TGTGCCAGCAGCTCCAATAATGAGCAGTTCTTC. This gives the protein CASSSNNEQFF. The chain recombines TRBV11-3 with TRBJ2-1; D not certain. This CDR3 has 11 residues. Trimming stripped 4 bases from V and 7 bases from J, with 5 bases between. Germline V gene sequence: CDR1 SGHNT, CDR2 YENEEA.